This T cell receptor (beta chain) appears in the sequencing data of a study of neurological immune-mediated disorders. TCRdb ran MiXCR on the 5' RACE reads and lists one entry per CDR3 protein. The profile shows approximately 82,000 distinct CDR3 sequences, 11% to 15% of them singletons. Healthy controls consisted of blood bank volunteers in Maryland, USA. The table lists this clonotype with a count of one. The CDR3 extends over 11 amino acids. The ends were cut back, 3 bases at V and 6 bases at J, with 6 bases in the middle. Germline V CDR1 and CDR2: LGHDT, YNNKEL (reference sequence). This clonotype was sampled from a woman between 50 and 59 years old in good health. Sequences were obtained from PBMCs. V gene TRBV3-1 combines with J gene TRBJ2-7; no firm D call. CDR3 DNA sequence: TGTGCCAGCAGCCAGAGGTCCGAGCAGTACTTC. Translated, it gives CASSQRSEQYF.